The T cell receptor (beta chain) under discussion was sequenced for a study of cytomegalovirus exposure and HLA in healthy donors. Comment on this clone: As yet, its antigen is unknown.

The study, taken as a whole, reports: TRBV6-2, TRBV6-3 and some other V segments were unresolvable in 87-base-pair reads. As immune exposure information, only CMV serostatus was available. Most of the CMV-associated TCR beta chains (in a later analysis) appeared to be HLA-restricted.

This CDR3 is built from 14 residues. V was clipped by 3 bases and J by 5 bases, with 11 bases between them. The germline V gene has CDR1 SNHLY and CDR2 FYNNEI. The primer mix had 60 Vbeta and 13 Jbeta primers. Profiled with immunoSEQ multiplex PCR; TCRdb holds only in-frame clones, not every one. In total, the table holds over 75,000 clones. The chain has TRBV2 and TRBJ1-5; maybe TRBD1 (5 bases). Input material: PBMCs. The source of this sequence is a girl aged 5 to 17 in good health and CMV-seropositive. The CDR3 bases are TGTGCCAGCAGTGACAGGGCAGGGTATCAGCCCCAGCATTTT. Encoded protein: CASSDRAGYQPQHF. Filled out from reference TRBV2 and TRBJ1-5, the complete variable domain reads EPEVTQTPSHQVTQMGQEVILRCVPISNHLYFYWYRQILGQKVEFLVSFYNNEISEKSEIFDDQFSVERPDGSNFTLKIRSTKLEDSAMYFCASSDRAGYQPQHFGDGTRLSIL.